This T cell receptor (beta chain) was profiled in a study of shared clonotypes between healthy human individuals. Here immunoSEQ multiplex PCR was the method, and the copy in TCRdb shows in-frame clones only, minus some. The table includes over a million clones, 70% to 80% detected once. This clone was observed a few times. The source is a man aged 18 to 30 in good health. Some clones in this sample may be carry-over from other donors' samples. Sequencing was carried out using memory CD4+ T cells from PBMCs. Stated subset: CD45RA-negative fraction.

The CDR3 DNA reads as TGTGCCAGCAGCTTAGGGGGCCCTAACTATGGCTACACCTTC. This translates into CASSLGGPNYGYTF. This chain joins TRBV11-2 and TRBJ1-2; a possible D gene is TRBD1 (5 bases). This CDR3 contains 14 residues. V was pared by 1 base and J by 0 bases, with 6 bases between. CDR1 SGHAT and CDR2 FQNNGV come from the germline V gene. Based on the CDR3 plus reference TRBV11-2 and TRBJ1-2, the full variable domain is EAGVAQSPRYKIIEKRQSVAFWCNPISGHATLYWYQQILGQGPKLLIQFQNNGVVDDSQLPKDRFSAERLKGVDSTLKIQPAKLEDSAVYLCASSLGGPNYGYTFGSGTRLTVV.